The 21 T cell receptor beta chains presented below share a single source sample, sequenced in a study of blood T cells in healthy people across ages. Using a J-beta primer mix together with a sample-barcoded 5' primer, a second PCR was run for roughly 6 to 11 cycles. TCRdb re-called the 5' RACE reads through MiXCR, storing one row per CDR3 protein. The sample carries over 1,300,000 distinct CDR3 sequences, roughly 59% recorded once. Input material: blood. The source is a man younger than 35 in good health.

The chain combines TRBV2 with TRBJ1-2; the D gene is possibly TRBD1 (5 bases). The V gene's germline CDR1 is SNHLY and CDR2 FYNNEI. Trimming left V 4 bases short and J 0 bases short, with 21 bases between. This CDR3 has 18 amino acids. In nucleotides, the CDR3 is TGTGCCAGCAGTGTTGGTACGGACGAGGGACTGACTAACTATGGCTACACCTTC. It is translated as CASSVGTDEGLTNYGYTF.

This clonotype has just a few counts. This chain connects TRBV27 to TRBJ2-1; 13 positions match TRBD2. The V gene's germline CDR1 is MNHEY and CDR2 SMNVEV (reference sequence). V lost 5 bases and J lost 7; bases outside the gene matches: 5. The length of the CDR3 is 15 residues. CDR3 in DNA: TGTGCCAGCAGTACGACTAGCGGGGGGCTGAATGAGCAGTTCTTC. This sequence encodes CASSTTSGGLNEQFF.

This chain connects TRBV5-1 to TRBJ2-1; 10 bases are a match to TRBD1. CDR1 SGHRS and CDR2 YFSETQ come from the germline V gene. V lost 0 bases and J lost 6; bases outside the gene matches: 6. The CDR3 loop spans 16 amino acids. The CDR3 loop reads CASSLVRDRGFNEQFF. The CDR3 DNA is TGCGCCAGCAGCTTGGTCCGGGACAGGGGATTCAATGAGCAGTTCTTC.

The sample holds a few counts of this clonotype. This rearrangement joins TRBV4-1 to TRBJ1-2; D ambiguous. The CDR3 is 15 residues long. V was clipped by 0 bases and J by 3 bases, with 11 bases between them. Germline CDR1 reads MGHRA; CDR2 reads YSYEKL. The CDR3 reads CASSQDTPRDYGYTF. In DNA, the CDR3 is TGCGCCAGCAGCCAAGATACCCCGAGGGACTATGGCTACACCTTC.

A note on this clonotype: Mismatch with germline at one junction end may stem from a read error. The chain couples TRBV28 to TRBJ2-7; 9 nucleotides align to TRBD1. The CDR3 runs 16 residues. The germline V gene has CDR1 MDHEN and CDR2 SYDVKM. The CDR3, as DNA: TGTGCCTGCAGCTGGGGACAGGGAGGTACCCAGGACGAGCAGTACTTC. Its translation: CACSWGQGGTQDEQYF. The whole variable domain, filled in from reference TRBV28 and TRBJ2-7, reads DVKVTQSSRYLVKRTGEKVFLECVQDMDHENMFWYRQDPGLGLRLIYFSYDVKMKEKGDIPEGYSVSREKKERFSLILESASTNQTSMYLCACSWGQGGTQDEQYFGPGTRLTVT.

This rearrangement joins TRBV29-1 to TRBJ2-2; a weak D match, TRBD2 (5 bases). Germline CDR1 SQVTM, CDR2 ANQGSEA. This CDR3 contains 16 residues. V was cut by 1 base and J by 2 bases, with 14 bases left in between. The CDR3 sequence is CSVEVELATNTGELFF. CDR3 nucleotide sequence: TGCAGCGTTGAAGTGGAATTAGCGACAAACACCGGGGAGCTGTTTTTT.

For the CDR3, the DNA is TGTGCCAGCAGTTATCAGCTCTCAACTAATGAAAAACTGTTTTTT. Residues: CASSYQLSTNEKLFF. The V call is TRBV6-5, the J call TRBJ1-4; D gene uncertain. V was pared by 3 bases and J by 0 bases, with 8 bases between. Germline V CDR1 and CDR2: MNHEY, SVGAGI. CDR3 size: 15 residues.

The chain carries TRBV4-1 and TRBJ2-5, with 8 bases aligning to TRBD2. The better agreement between TRBJ2-7 and the DNA end casts doubt on the J call. The CDR3 is 17 amino acids. The germline gives CDR1 MGHRA, CDR2 YSYEKL. CDR3 sequence reads: CASSQAHGRREENEQYF. The DNA for the CDR3 is TGCGCCAGCAGCCAAGCCCACGGTAGGCGGGAGGAAAACGAGCAGTACTTC.

The rearrangement links TRBV5-1 to TRBJ2-7; 7 positions agree with TRBD1. Germline V gene sequence: CDR1 SGHRS, CDR2 YFSETQ. The CDR3 loop spans 15 amino acids. The V and J ends lost 3 bases and 0 bases, in that order; junction bases with no gene match: 6. CDR3 sequence reads: CASSSTGAYSYEQYF. The CDR3 coding sequence is TGCGCCAGCAGCTCCACAGGGGCTTACTCCTACGAGCAGTACTTC.

This sequence joins TRBV10-2 and TRBJ2-1; 10 bases agree with TRBD2. From germline, CDR1 is WSHSY and CDR2 SAAADI. The V and J ends lost 3 bases and 7 bases, in that order; junction bases with no gene match: 6. This CDR3 has 15 amino acids. This chain's CDR3 is CASSDRLAGDNEQFF. In DNA, the CDR3 is TGCGCCAGCAGTGACCGGCTAGCGGGAGATAATGAGCAGTTCTTC.

Only one count was recorded for this clonotype. The J gene is TRBJ2-5, the V gene TRBV7-9; 11 bases fit TRBD2. With 5 bases clipped from V and 9 bases from J, the junction kept 5 bases outside the gene matches. From germline, CDR1 is SEHNR and CDR2 FQNEAQ (reference sequence). This CDR3 spans 13 amino acids. The CDR3 spells CASSALAGGAQYF. DNA of the CDR3: TGTGCCAGCAGCGCTCTAGCGGGGGGAGCCCAGTACTTC.

This chain connects TRBV6-5 to TRBJ2-2; D may be TRBD1 (5 bases). Germline-derived CDR1 and CDR2 are MNHEY and SVGAGI. The V gene lost 7 bases and the J gene lost 5 bases, with 17 bases spanning the gap. CDR3 length: 15 amino acids. Written as DNA, the CDR3 is TGTGCCAGCATTCTATATCAGGGTGGGACCGGGGAGCTGTTTTTT. It encodes CASILYQGGTGELFF.

This clonotype was seen once. The rearrangement joins TRBV11-2 to TRBJ2-7; 7 nucleotides align to TRBD2. The CDR3 contains 16 residues. Per the germline V gene, CDR1 is SGHAT and CDR2 is FQNNGV. The J segment lost 4 bases and the V segment lost 4 bases, leaving 13 bases of the junction unmatched. The CDR3 DNA reads TGTGCCAGCAGCTCCCCCAAAGGGAGGGACTGGTACGAGCAGTACTTC. It yields the protein CASSSPKGRDWYEQYF. The full variable domain, in which reference TRBV11-2 and TRBJ2-7 provide the parts outside the CDR3, is EAGVAQSPRYKIIEKRQSVAFWCNPISGHATLYWYQQILGQGPKLLIQFQNNGVVDDSQLPKDRFSAERLKGVDSTLKIQPAKLEDSAVYLCASSSPKGRDWYEQYFGPGTRLTVT.

The V and J genes are TRBV11-2 and TRBJ2-3; D gene uncertain. The germline V gene encodes CDR1 SGHAT and CDR2 FQNNGV. Trimming stripped 5 bases from V and 1 base from J, with 22 bases between. The CDR3 is 18 residues long. CDR3 region: CASSPRLGLKQGTDTQYF. Written as DNA, the CDR3 is TGTGCCAGCAGCCCACGTCTAGGTCTGAAGCAGGGCACAGATACGCAGTATTTT.

V is TRBV29-1 and J is TRBJ2-1; possibly TRBD1 for D (5 bases). CDR3 length: 14 amino acids. V lost 3 bases and J lost 2, with 11 bases in between. Per germline, CDR1 SQVTM and CDR2 ANQGSEA. The DNA of the CDR3 is TGCAGCGTTGATGGGCAGGGTACCTACAATGAGCAGTTCTTC. It encodes CSVDGQGTYNEQFF.

The chain has TRBV4-1 and TRBJ1-6, with TRBD1 as a possible D gene (5 bases). The CDR3 runs to 15 residues. CDR1 is MGHRA, CDR2 YSYEKL, per germline. Trimming cost V 6 bases and J 7 bases, with 16 bases left between them. CDR3 protein: CASSLGTETNSPLHF. The CDR3 nucleotides are TGCGCCAGCAGTCTCGGGACTGAGACCAATTCACCCCTCCACTTT.

The chain employs TRBV4-1 and TRBJ2-7; TRBD1 matches at 7 bases. The CDR3 consists of 18 residues. Germline CDR1 and CDR2: MGHRA and YSYEKL. V was pared by 0 bases and J by 0 bases, with 11 bases of the junction left unmatched. CDR3 coding DNA: TGCGCCAGCAGCCAAGATCCCGCTACAGGGGAGCTCTCCTACGAGCAGTACTTC. Protein sequence: CASSQDPATGELSYEQYF.

This clonotype has a single count. For the CDR3, the DNA is TGCAGTGCTAGGCTCAGGTCTTCCCTAATGGAGCAGTACTTC. It is translated as CSARLRSSLMEQYF. The J gene is TRBJ2-5, the V gene TRBV20-1, with D uncertain. Trimming stripped 3 bases from V and 11 bases from J, with 22 bases between. CDR1 and CDR2 from the germline V gene are DFQATT and SNEGSKA (reference sequence). CDR3 length equals 14 residues.

The V call is TRBV20-1, the J call TRBJ2-1; no definite D call. The CDR3 spans 13 residues. In germline, CDR1 is DFQATT, CDR2 SNEGSKA (reference sequence). Trimming removed 1 base from V and 6 bases from J, with 10 bases in between. The CDR3: CSARAPLSNEQFF. The CDR3 DNA reads as TGCAGTGCTAGAGCCCCGCTAAGCAATGAGCAGTTCTTC.

The chain joins TRBV6-5 to TRBJ2-4, with D unclear. The CDR3 runs to 8 residues. From germline, CDR1 is MNHEY and CDR2 SVGAGI. Deletions cut 10 bases from V and 13 bases from J, with 8 bases between. The CDR3 DNA reads as TGTGCCACCATATCGCAGTACTTC. It yields the protein CATISQYF.

The rearrangement joins TRBV2 to TRBJ2-1, with 7 bases aligning to TRBD1. CDR1 SNHLY and CDR2 FYNNEI come from the germline V gene. The CDR3 is 17 amino acids. With 7 bases clipped from V and 1 base from J, the junction kept 13 bases outside the gene matches. The CDR3 DNA sequence: TGTGCCAGCAACCTTGACAGGGAGAGTAGTTCCTACAATGAGCAGTTCTTC. Its protein product is CASNLDRESSSYNEQFF.